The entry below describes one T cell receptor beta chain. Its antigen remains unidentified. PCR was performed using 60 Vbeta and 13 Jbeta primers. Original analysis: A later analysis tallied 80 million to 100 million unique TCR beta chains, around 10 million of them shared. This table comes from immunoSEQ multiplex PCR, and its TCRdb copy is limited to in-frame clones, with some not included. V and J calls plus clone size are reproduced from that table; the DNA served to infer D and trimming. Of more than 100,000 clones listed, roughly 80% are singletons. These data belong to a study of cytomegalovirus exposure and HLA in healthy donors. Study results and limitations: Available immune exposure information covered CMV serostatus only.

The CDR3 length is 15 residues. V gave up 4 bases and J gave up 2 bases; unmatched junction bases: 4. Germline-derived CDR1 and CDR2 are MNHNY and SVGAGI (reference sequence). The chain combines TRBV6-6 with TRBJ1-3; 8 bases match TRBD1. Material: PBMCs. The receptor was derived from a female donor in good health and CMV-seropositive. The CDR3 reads CASSLDRATGNTIYF. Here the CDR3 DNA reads TGTGCCAGCAGTTTGGACAGGGCTACTGGAAACACCATATATTTT.